This TCR beta chain was captured by sequencing in a study of CD8 T cells in ankylosing spondylitis. The CDR3 spans 15 residues. Germline lookup yields CDR1 SGHDT and CDR2 YYEEEE. The V gene lost 1 base and the J gene lost 0 bases, with 7 bases spanning the gap. This clonotype was seen repeatedly, ten times or more. One entry per CDR3 protein results from TCRdb running MiXCR on the 5' RACE reads. The repertoire holds around 160,000 distinct CDR3 sequences, with about 9.9% as singletons. The chain combines TRBV5-6 with TRBJ1-4, with no clear D. The sequence was collected from a male donor with ankylosing spondylitis or in good health (not recorded which). Sequencing input: blood, either unsorted or a sorted T cell fraction (not recorded which). CDR3 DNA sequence: TGTGCCAGCAGCTTGCAAGTATCAACTAATGAAAAACTGTTTTTT. It is translated as CASSLQVSTNEKLFF.